The 10 T cell receptor beta chains presented below share a single source sample, sequenced in a study of cytomegalovirus exposure and HLA in healthy donors. Vbeta (60) and Jbeta (13) primers were used in the PCR. Clones were read by immunoSEQ multiplex PCR, and TCRdb kept only the in-frame ones, dropping some. This table lists fewer than 150,000 clones. The specimen was PBMCs. The receptors were gathered from a middle-aged man in good health and CMV-seronegative.

This chain uses TRBV5-4 with TRBJ2-5, with 7 bases identical to TRBD1. Germline CDR1 is SGHNT and CDR2 is YYREEE (reference sequence). V lost 4 bases and J lost 2; bases outside the gene matches: 5. This CDR3 has 14 residues. CDR3: CASSGRTGQETQYF. The DNA for the CDR3 is TGTGCCAGCAGCGGCCGGACAGGACAAGAGACCCAGTACTTC.

V is TRBV7-9 and J is TRBJ1-1; D uncertain. Germline V CDR1 and CDR2: SEHNR, FQNEAQ (reference sequence). This CDR3 is 14 amino acids long. V gave up 0 bases and J gave up 0 bases, with 5 bases separating them. CDR3 DNA sequence: TGTGCCAGCAGCTTAGCTGGCATGAACACTGAAGCTTTCTTT. Translated: CASSLAGMNTEAFF.

The rearrangement joins TRBV28 to TRBJ1-3; unclear D gene. Germline loops: CDR1 MDHEN, CDR2 SYDVKM. The CDR3 sequence is 15 residues long. With 6 bases removed from V and 0 bases from J, the gap between germline ends came to 12 bases. CDR3 in DNA: TGTGCCAGCAGCATTCAGGCCTCCTCTGGAAACACCATATATTTT. Amino acid sequence: CASSIQASSGNTIYF.

The V call is TRBV7-5, the J call TRBJ2-2; the table's D call of TRBD2 was not tested on the DNA. TRBV7-5 is designated a pseudogene. This CDR3 spans 17 amino acids. The CDR3 DNA sequence: TGTGTCAGAAGCTTTTTTTTCCGCGGAGCGAACACCGGGGAGCTGTTTTTT. As protein: CVRSFFFRGANTGELFF.

The CDR3: CASSPSWAAGGSDTQYF. The CDR3, as DNA: TGTGCCAGTAGTCCATCCTGGGCAGCGGGGGGATCAGATACGCAGTATTTT. The chain links TRBV19 to TRBJ2-3; 9 bases map to TRBD2. The germline gives CDR1 LNHDA, CDR2 SQIVND (reference sequence). V shed 5 bases, J shed 4 bases, and the junction held 13 bases outside the gene matches. The CDR3 is made up of 17 amino acids.

This chain links TRBV5-1 with TRBJ1-1; tentatively, D is TRBD1 (6 bases). CDR1 SGHRS and CDR2 YFSETQ come from the germline V gene. V shed 2 bases and J shed 1 base, with 9 bases lying between them. The CDR3 has 14 residues. The CDR3 DNA sequence: TGCGCCAGCAGCTTACCGGGACAGAACACTGAAGCTTTCTTT. It encodes CASSLPGQNTEAFF.

This chain's CDR3 is CASSFQTGGAHEQYF. For the CDR3, the DNA is TGTGCCAGCAGTTTTCAGACAGGGGGCGCCCACGAGCAGTACTTC. This chain uses TRBV28 with TRBJ2-7, with 10 bases fitting TRBD1. This CDR3 comprises 15 residues. The V gene end was trimmed by 3 bases and the J gene end by 5 bases; junction bases not matched to a gene: 7. Germline loops: CDR1 MDHEN, CDR2 SYDVKM.

This chain connects TRBV5-1 to TRBJ1-1; D is unclear. The CDR3 has 13 amino acids. CDR1 and CDR2 (germline): SGHRS, YFSETQ. The ends were cut back, 4 bases at V and 11 bases at J, with 18 bases in the middle. CDR3 region: CASSEDPSGMAFF. The CDR3 DNA sequence: TGCGCCAGCAGCGAGGACCCTAGCGGGATGGCTTTCTTT.

The chain employs TRBV6-5 and TRBJ1-2; 9 bases align to TRBD1. The CDR3 is 15 amino acids. The germline gives CDR1 MNHEY, CDR2 SVGAGI. After removal of 2 bases from V and 5 bases from J, the junction contained 6 bases not matched to a gene. The CDR3 coding sequence is TGTGCCAGCAGTTACAGCTCCGGGACAGGGTATGGCTACACCTTC. This sequence encodes CASSYSSGTGYGYTF.

J is TRBJ2-1 and V is TRBV7-3; weak D call: TRBD1 (5 bases). Germline loops: CDR1 SGHTA, CDR2 FQGTGA. This CDR3 spans 13 amino acids. The V end lost 2 bases, the J end lost 6 bases, and 8 bases lay between the germline ends. The CDR3 DNA is TGTGCCAGCAGCTTAGGGGCGGCCAATGAGCAGTTCTTC. As protein: CASSLGAANEQFF.